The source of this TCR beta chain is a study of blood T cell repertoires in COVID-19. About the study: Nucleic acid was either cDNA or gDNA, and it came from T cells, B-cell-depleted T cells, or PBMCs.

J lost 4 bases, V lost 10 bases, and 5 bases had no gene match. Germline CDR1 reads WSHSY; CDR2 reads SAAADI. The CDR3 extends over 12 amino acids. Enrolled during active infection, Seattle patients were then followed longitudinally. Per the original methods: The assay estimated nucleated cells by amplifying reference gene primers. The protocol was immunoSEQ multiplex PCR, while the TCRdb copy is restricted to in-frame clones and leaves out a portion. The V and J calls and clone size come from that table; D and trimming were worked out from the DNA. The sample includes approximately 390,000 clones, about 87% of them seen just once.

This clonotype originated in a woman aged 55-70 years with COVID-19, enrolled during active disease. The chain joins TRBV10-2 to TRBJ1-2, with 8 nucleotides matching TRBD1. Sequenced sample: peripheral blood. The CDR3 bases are TGCGCCACGGGACAGGCCTTCTATGGCTACACCTTC. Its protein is CATGQAFYGYTF.